The sequence of this T cell receptor (beta chain) was determined in a study of cytomegalovirus exposure and HLA in healthy donors. Vbeta (60) and Jbeta (13) primers were used in the PCR. Here immunoSEQ multiplex PCR was the method, and the copy in TCRdb shows in-frame clones only, minus some. Counted here are roughly 95,000 clones, less than 85% occurring once; the ten biggest clones make up 4% to 5.5%. Study-wide results and limits: In an earlier analysis, in some 600 donors, most V segments appeared productive either ~90% or ~30% of the time.

V was pared by 5 bases and J by 0 bases, with 3 bases of the junction left unmatched. Germline CDR1 is MNHEY and CDR2 is SMNVEV (reference sequence). This CDR3 is built from 15 residues. This clone was seen a few times. Its cognate antigen is unknown. The genes are TRBV27 and TRBJ1-5; 8 nucleotides match TRBD1. This receptor was taken from a man younger than 45 in good health and CMV-seropositive. Specimen: PBMCs. CDR3 in amino acids: CASSRTGGSNQPQHF. CDR3 DNA sequence: TGTGCCAGCAGTCGTACAGGGGGTAGCAATCAGCCCCAGCATTTT.